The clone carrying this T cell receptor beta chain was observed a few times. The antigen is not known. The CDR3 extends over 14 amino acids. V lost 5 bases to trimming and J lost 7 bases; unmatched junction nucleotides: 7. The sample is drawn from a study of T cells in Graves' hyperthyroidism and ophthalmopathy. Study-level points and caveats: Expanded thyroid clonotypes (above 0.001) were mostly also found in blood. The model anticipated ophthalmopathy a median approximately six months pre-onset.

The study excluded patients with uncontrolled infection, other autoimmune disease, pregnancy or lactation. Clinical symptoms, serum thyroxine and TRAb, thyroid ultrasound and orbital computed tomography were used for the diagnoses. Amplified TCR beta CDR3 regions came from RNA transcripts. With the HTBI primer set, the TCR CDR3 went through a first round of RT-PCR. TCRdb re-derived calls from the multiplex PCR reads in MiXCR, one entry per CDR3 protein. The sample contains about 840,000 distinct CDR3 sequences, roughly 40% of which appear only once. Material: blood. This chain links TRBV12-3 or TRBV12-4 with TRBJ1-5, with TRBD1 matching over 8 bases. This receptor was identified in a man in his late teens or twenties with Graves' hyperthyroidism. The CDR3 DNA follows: TGTGCCAGCAGTCATCAGGGGGCAGGGCAGCCCCAGCATTTT. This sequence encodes CASSHQGAGQPQHF.